This T cell receptor beta chain comes out of a study of Tregs in tolerant kidney transplant recipients (dated by TCRdb to the late 2010s). In the study overall: The study applied TCRbeta sequencing to find donor-specific regulatory T cells before combined kidney and bone marrow transplantation and then followed those same cells after transplant. In a few healthy controls, several methods of expanding Tregs specific for an allogeneic donor were compared by TCRbeta repertoire sequencing. General findings and caveats noted by the study authors: Biological reproducibility was not directly addressed, though technical replication error appeared minimal. Expanding Tregs with activated donor B cells appeared to identify the most biologically relevant and donor-specific TCRbeta repertoire. Because the study included only a small number of patients, the results must be confirmed in larger populations and under other immunosuppression protocols.

For TCRbeta CDR3 sequencing, genomic DNA from the sorted cells was extracted using the QIAGEN DNeasy Blood and Tissue Kit. High-throughput TCRbeta CDR3 sequencing, including PCR amplification with bias correction and internal controls, was performed commercially through immunoSEQ. The paper's processing steps were these. Unique productive TCRbeta sequences were defined by CDR3 nucleotide sequence where primers matched, otherwise by CDR3 amino acid sequence with Vbeta and Jbeta genes. To correct for sorting error, sequences found in more than one sorted population at a frequency ratio of 2:1 or less were discarded, and the remaining shared sequences were assigned to the population with the higher frequency. A sequence was defined as donor-reactive if the sequence was expanded at least 5-fold in CFSE-low cells compared with unstimulated cells and had a frequency of at least 0.01% in CFSE-low cells. Jensen-Shannon divergence, calculated on the top 100 TCRbeta sequences ranked by frequency, was used to quantify repertoire divergence. For any sample with multiple sequencing runs, sorting error was corrected in each run separately before the runs were pooled. TCRdb holds this immuneACCESS table with in-frame rearrangements only. Some clones are missing; in checked studies, unresolved V genes explain under half, and the rest has no known cause. That table gives V, J and clone size, and the DNA gave D and trimming. In all, the sample holds tens of thousands of clones, and roughly 84% of those were seen once. The ten largest clones represent 4.5% to 5.5% of the sample.

CDR3 length: 17 amino acids, cysteine to phenylalanine. Only the CDR3 DNA is retained, 51 bases long and in frame from the first base. Unmatched junction bases come to 8, with V trimmed by 1 base and J by 5 bases. The germline V gene specifies SGHNT as CDR1 and YENEEA as CDR2. As for this clone: Its antigen has not been determined. Base qualities are not at hand, and no much larger clone is one base apart.

Unstimulated Tregs (CD4+CD25+CD127-), CD4+ non-Tregs (CD4+CD25-), CD4 and CD8 cells were FACS-sorted from thawed PBMCs. Blood from healthy controls was obtained either as purchased buffy coats or from healthy volunteers. Healthy control blood was processed to PBMCs by Ficoll density gradient and cryopreserved, and patient PBMCs were collected before and after transplant. Sequencing was carried out using CD4+ T cells from blood. The rearranged segments are TRBV11-3 and TRBJ2-2; TRBD2 matches 9 bases in the middle. The origin of this receptor is a human donor in good health. The nucleotide sequence reads TGTGCCAGCAGCTTAGCGGGCGGGAGGGCAAAGACCGGGGAGCTGTTTTTT. It specifies CASSLAGGRAKTGELFF.